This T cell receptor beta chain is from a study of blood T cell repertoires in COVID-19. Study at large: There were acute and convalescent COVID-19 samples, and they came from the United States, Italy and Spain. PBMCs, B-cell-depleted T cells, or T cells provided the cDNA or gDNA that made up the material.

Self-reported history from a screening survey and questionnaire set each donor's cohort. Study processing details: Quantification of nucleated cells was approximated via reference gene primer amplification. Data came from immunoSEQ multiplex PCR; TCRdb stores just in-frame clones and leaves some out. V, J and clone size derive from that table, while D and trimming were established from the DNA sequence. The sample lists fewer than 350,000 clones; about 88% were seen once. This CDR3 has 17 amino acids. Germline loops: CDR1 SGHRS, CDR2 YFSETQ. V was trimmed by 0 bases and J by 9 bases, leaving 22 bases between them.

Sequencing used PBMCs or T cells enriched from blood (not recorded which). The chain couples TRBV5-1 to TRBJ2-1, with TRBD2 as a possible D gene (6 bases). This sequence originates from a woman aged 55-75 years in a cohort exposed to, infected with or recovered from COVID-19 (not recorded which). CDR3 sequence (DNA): TGCGCCAGCAGCTTGGGAGGCGGGACCACAGCACGGAGTGAGCAGTTCTTC. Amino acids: CASSLGGGTTARSEQFF.